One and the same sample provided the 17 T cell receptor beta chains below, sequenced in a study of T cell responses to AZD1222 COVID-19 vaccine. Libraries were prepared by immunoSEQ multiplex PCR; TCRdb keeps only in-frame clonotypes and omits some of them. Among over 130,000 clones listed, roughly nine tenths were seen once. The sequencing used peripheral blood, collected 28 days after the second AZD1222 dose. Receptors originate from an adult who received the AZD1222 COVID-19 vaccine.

The CDR3 loop is CAISPVELGGAQYF. The CDR3 DNA follows: TGTGCCATCAGTCCCGTGGAATTAGGCGGTGCGCAGTATTTT. This chain uses TRBV10-3 with TRBJ2-3, with D uncertain. The V gene lost 5 bases and the J gene lost 10 bases, with 19 bases spanning the gap. The CDR3 is 14 residues long. The germline CDR1 and CDR2 sequences are ENHRY and SYGVKD.

This chain's CDR3 is CASSPGFTEAFF. The CDR3, as DNA: TGTGCCAGCAGCCCGGGGTTCACTGAAGCTTTCTTT. The V gene is TRBV6-5, the J gene TRBJ1-1; no firm D call. CDR1 is MNHEY, CDR2 SVGAGI, per germline. Trimming left V 6 bases short and J 4 bases short, with 9 bases between. The CDR3 extends over 12 amino acids.

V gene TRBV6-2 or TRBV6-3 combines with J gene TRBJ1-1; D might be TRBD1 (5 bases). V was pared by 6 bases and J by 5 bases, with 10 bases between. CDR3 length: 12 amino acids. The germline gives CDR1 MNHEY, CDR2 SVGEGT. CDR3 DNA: TGTGCCAGCAGCGGGGGATGGACTGAAGCTTTCTTT. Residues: CASSGGWTEAFF.

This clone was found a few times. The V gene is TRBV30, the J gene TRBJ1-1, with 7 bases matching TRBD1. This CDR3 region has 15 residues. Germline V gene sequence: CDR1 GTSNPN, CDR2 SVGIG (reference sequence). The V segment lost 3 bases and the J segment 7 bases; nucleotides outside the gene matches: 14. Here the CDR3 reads CAWRIEFTGVNEAFF. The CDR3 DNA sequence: TGTGCCTGGAGGATAGAATTCACAGGGGTCAATGAAGCTTTCTTT.

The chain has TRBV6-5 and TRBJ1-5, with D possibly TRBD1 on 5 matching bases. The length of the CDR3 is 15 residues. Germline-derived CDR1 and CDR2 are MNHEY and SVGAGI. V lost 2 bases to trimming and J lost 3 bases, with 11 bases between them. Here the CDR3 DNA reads TGTGCCAGCAGTTACGTGGGGGGGACCAATCAGCCCCAGCATTTT. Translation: CASSYVGGTNQPQHF.

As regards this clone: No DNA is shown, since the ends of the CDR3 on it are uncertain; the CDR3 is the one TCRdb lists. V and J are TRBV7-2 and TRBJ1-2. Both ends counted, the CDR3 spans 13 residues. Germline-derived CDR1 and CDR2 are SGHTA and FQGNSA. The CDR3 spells CASSSVAGGSDTF.

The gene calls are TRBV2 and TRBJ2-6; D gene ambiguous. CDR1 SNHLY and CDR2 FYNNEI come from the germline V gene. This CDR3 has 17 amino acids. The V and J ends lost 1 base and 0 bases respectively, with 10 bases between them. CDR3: CASSEGRQSSGANVLTF. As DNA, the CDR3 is TGTGCCAGCAGTGAAGGTCGGCAGAGCTCTGGGGCCAACGTCCTGACTTTC.

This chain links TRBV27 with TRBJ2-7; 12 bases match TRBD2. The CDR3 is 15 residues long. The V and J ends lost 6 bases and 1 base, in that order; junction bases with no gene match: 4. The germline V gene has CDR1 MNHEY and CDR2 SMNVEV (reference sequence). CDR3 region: CASSQGLAGSYEQYF. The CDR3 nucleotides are TGTGCCAGCAGCCAAGGACTAGCGGGGTCCTACGAGCAGTACTTC.

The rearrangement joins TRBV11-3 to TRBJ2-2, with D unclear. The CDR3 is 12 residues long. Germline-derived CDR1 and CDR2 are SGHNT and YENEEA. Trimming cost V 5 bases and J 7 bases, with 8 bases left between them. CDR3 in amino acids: CASSPEDGELFF. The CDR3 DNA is TGTGCCAGCAGCCCAGAAGACGGGGAGCTGTTTTTT. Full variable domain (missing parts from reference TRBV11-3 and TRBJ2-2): EAGVVQSPRYKIIEKKQPVAFWCNPISGHNTLYWYLQNLGQGPELLIRYENEEAVDDSQLPKDRFSAERLKGVDSTLKIQPAELGDSAVYLCASSPEDGELFFGEGSRLTVL.

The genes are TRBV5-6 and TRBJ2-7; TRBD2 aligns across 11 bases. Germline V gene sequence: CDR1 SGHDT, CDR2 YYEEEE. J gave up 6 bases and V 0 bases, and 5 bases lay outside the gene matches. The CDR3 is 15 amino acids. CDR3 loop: CASSLGSGRAFEQYF. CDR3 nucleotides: TGTGCCAGCAGCTTGGGTAGCGGGAGGGCTTTCGAGCAGTACTTC.

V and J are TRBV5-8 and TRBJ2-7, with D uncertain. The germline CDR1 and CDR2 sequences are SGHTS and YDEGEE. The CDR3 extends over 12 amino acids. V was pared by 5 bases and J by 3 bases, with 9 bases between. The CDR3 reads CASRAGVYEQYV. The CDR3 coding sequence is TGTGCCAGCAGAGCAGGAGTCTACGAGCAGTACGTC.

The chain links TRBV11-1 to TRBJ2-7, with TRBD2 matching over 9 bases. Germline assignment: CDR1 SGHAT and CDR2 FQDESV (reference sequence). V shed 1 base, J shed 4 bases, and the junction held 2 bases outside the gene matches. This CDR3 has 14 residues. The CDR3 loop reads CASSLGLAGYEQYF. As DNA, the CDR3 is TGTGCCAGCAGCTTAGGTCTAGCGGGGTACGAGCAGTACTTC.

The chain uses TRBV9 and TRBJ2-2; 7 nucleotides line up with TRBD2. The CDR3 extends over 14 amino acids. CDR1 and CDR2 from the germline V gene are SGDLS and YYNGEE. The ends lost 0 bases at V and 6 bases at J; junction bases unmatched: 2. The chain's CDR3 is CASSVAGGSGELFF. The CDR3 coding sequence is TGTGCCAGCAGCGTAGCGGGAGGATCCGGGGAGCTGTTTTTT. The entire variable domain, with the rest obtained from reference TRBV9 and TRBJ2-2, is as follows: DSGVTQTPKHLITATGQRVTLRCSPRSGDLSVYWYQQSLDQGLQFLIQYYNGEERAKGNILERFSAQQFPDLHSELNLSSLELGDSALYFCASSVAGGSGELFFGEGSRLTVL.

The CDR3 here is CASRGGNSNQPQHF. The CDR3 nucleotides read TGTGCCAGCAGGGGAGGGAATAGCAATCAGCCCCAGCATTTT. This rearrangement joins TRBV27 to TRBJ1-5; no firm D call. V was shortened by 6 bases and J by 0 bases, with 9 bases between the two germline ends. Germline V gene data show CDR1 as MNHEY and CDR2 as SMNVEV (reference sequence). The CDR3 runs 14 residues.

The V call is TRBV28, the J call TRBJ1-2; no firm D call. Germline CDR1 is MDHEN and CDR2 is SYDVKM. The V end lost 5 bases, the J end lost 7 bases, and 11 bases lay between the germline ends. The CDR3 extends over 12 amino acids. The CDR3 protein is CASSPPGFGYTF. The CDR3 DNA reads TGTGCCAGCAGTCCCCCGGGGTTTGGCTACACCTTC.

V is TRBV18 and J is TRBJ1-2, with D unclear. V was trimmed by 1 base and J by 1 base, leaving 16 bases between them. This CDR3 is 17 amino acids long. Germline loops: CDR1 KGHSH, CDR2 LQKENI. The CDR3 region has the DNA TGTGCCAGCTCACCACTATCAAATGAATTAAGTAACTATGGCTACACCTTC. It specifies CASSPLSNELSNYGYTF. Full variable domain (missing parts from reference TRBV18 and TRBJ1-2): NAGVMQNPRHLVRRRGQEARLRCSPMKGHSHVYWYRQLPEEGLKFMVYLQKENIIDESGMPKERFSAEFPKEGPSILRIQQVVRGDSAAYFCASSPLSNELSNYGYTFGSGTRLTVV.

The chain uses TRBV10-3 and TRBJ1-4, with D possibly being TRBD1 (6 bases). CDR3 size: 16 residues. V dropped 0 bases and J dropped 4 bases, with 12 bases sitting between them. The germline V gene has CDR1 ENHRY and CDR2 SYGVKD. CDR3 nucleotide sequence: TGTGCCATCAGTGAGTCAAAGACAGGCGTTAATGAAAAACTGTTTTTT. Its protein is CAISESKTGVNEKLFF.